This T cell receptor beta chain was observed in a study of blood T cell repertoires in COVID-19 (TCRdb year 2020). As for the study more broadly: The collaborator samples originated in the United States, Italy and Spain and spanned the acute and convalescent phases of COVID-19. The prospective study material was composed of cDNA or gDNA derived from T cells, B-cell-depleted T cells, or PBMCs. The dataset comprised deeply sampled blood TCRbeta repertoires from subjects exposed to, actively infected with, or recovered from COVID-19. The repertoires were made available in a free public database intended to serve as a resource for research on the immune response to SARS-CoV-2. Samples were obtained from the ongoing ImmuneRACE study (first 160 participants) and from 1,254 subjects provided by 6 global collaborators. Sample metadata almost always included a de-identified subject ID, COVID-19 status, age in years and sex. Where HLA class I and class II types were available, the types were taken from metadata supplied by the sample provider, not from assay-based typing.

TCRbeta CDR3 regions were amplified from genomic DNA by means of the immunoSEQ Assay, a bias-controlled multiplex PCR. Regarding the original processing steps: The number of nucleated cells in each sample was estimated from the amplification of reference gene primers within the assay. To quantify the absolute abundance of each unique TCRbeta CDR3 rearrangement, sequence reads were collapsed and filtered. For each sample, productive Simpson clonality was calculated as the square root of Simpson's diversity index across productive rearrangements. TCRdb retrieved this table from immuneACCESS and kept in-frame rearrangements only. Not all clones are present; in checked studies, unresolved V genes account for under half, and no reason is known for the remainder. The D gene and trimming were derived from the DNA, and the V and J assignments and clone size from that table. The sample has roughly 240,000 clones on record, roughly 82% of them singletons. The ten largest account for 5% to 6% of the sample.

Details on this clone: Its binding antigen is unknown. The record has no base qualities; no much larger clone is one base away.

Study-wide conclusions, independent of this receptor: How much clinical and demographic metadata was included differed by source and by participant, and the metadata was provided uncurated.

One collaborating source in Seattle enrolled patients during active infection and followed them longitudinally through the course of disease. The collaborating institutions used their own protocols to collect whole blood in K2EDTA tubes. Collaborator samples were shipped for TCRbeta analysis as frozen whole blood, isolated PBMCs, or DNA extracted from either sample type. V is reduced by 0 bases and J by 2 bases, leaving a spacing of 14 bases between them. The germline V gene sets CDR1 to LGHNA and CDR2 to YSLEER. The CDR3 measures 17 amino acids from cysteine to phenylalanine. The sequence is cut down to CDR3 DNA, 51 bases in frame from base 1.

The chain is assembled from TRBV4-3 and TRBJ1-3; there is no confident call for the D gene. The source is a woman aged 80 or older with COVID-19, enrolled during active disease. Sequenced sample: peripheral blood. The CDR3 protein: CASSQDLEGSTGNTIYF. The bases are TGCGCCAGCAGCCAAGATCTTGAGGGTTCAACTGGAAACACCATATATTTT.